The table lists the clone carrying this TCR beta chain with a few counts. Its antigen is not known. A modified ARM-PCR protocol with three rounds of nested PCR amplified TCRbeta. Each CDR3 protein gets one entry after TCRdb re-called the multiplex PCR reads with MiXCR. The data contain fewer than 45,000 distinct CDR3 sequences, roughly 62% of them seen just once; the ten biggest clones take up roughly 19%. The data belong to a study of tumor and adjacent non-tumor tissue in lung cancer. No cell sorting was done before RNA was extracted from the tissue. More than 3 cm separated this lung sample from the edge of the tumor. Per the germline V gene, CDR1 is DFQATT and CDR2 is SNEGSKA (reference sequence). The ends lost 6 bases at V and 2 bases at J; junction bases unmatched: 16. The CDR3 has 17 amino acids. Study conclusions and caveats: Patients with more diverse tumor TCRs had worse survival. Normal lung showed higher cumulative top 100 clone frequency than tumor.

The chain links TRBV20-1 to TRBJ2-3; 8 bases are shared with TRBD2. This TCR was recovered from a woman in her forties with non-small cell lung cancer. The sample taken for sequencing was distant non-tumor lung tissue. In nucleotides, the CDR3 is TGCAGTGCGCGGACTAGCCCGGAAGAGAGATTCACAGATACGCAGTATTTT. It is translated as CSARTSPEERFTDTQYF.